These 5 T cell receptor beta chains share one sample of origin, sequenced in a study of blood T cell repertoires in COVID-19. The method was immunoSEQ multiplex PCR; TCRdb's version includes in-frame clones alone and lacks a portion of them. The sample yields 250,000 to 300,000 clones, over 80% seen once. Sequenced sample: PBMCs or T cells enriched from blood (not recorded which). The receptor source for this set is a human donor in a cohort exposed to, infected with or recovered from COVID-19 (not recorded which). The donor label of this sample is uncertain.

The chain combines TRBV5-1 with TRBJ1-1; perhaps TRBD1 as D (5 bases). Per germline, CDR1 SGHRS and CDR2 YFSETQ. The CDR3 has 15 amino acids. V was trimmed by 0 bases and J by 1 base, leaving 10 bases between them. The CDR3 loop is CASSLGGTTNTEAFF. CDR3 DNA sequence: TGCGCCAGCAGCTTGGGCGGGACGACGAACACTGAAGCTTTCTTT. The entire variable domain, with the rest obtained from reference TRBV5-1 and TRBJ1-1, is as follows: KAGVTQTPRYLIKTRGQQVTLSCSPISGHRSVSWYQQTPGQGLQFLFEYFSETQRNKGNFPGRFSGRQFSNSRSEMNVSTLELGDSALYLCASSLGGTTNTEAFFGQGTRLTVV.

The rearrangement links TRBV10-3 to TRBJ2-3; perhaps TRBD2 as D (5 bases). Trimming cost V 7 bases and J 5 bases, with 16 bases left between them. The CDR3 sequence is 14 residues long. Germline V gene data show CDR1 as ENHRY and CDR2 as SYGVKD. CDR3: CAIKGESRGDTQYF. For the CDR3, the DNA is TGTGCCATCAAGGGCGAATCCCGGGGAGATACGCAGTATTTT.

The chain joins TRBV6-5 to TRBJ2-7; 7 positions match TRBD2. The CDR3 has 15 amino acids. Unmatched junction bases numbered 4, after V lost 2 bases and J lost 0 bases. The germline V gene has CDR1 MNHEY and CDR2 SVGAGI. CDR3: CASSYGAGDSYEQYF. The CDR3 coding sequence is TGTGCCAGCAGTTACGGGGCGGGGGACTCCTACGAGCAGTACTTC.

The chain recombines TRBV19 with TRBJ1-5, with 7 bases aligning to TRBD1. J was trimmed by 6 bases and V by 5 bases; bases with no gene match: 4. CDR3 length equals 13 residues. Germline assignment: CDR1 LNHDA and CDR2 SQIVND (reference sequence). The CDR3 is CASSLTGVQPQHF. The CDR3 coding sequence is TGTGCCAGTAGTTTAACAGGGGTTCAGCCCCAGCATTTT.

This chain joins TRBV6-2 or TRBV6-3 and TRBJ1-1; TRBD1 is a possible D gene (5 bases). Trimming left V 0 bases short and J 0 bases short, with 11 bases between. In germline, CDR1 is MNHEY, CDR2 SVGEGT. The CDR3 has 16 amino acids. The chain's CDR3 is CASSYSTGELNTEAFF. The CDR3 DNA is TGTGCCAGCAGTTACTCAACGGGGGAATTGAACACTGAAGCTTTCTTT.